These 8 T cell receptor beta chains originate from one sample sequenced in a study of cytomegalovirus exposure and HLA in healthy donors. Only in-frame clones appear in the TCRdb table, and some are missing; sequencing was by immunoSEQ multiplex PCR. The data contain 150,000 to 200,000 clones, approximately 84% of them singletons. Sequencing was carried out using PBMCs. Receptor source: a man in his thirties or forties in good health and CMV-seropositive.

This chain connects TRBV29-1 to TRBJ2-7; the match to TRBD1 covers 10 bases. The length of the CDR3 is 13 residues. The J segment lost 4 bases and the V segment lost 4 bases, leaving 4 bases of the junction unmatched. Germline-derived CDR1 and CDR2 are SQVTM and ANQGSEA. CDR3 protein: CSVAGQGRYEQYF. The CDR3, as DNA: TGCAGCGTTGCGGGACAGGGGAGGTACGAGCAGTACTTC.

J is TRBJ1-3 and V is TRBV7-9; D is perhaps TRBD1 (6 bases). The CDR3 has 14 residues. Trimming removed 2 bases at V and 2 bases at J, with 7 bases between. CDR1 is SEHNR and CDR2 is FQNEAQ in the germline V gene (reference sequence). The CDR3 spells CASSLNRAGNTIYF. CDR3 bases: TGTGCCAGCAGCTTAAACAGGGCTGGAAACACCATATATTTT.

V usage is TRBV27 and J usage is TRBJ1-1, with a tentative D call TRBD1 (6 bases). The ends were cut back, 5 bases at V and 2 bases at J, with 15 bases in the middle. The CDR3 sequence is 15 residues long. Germline V gene data show CDR1 as MNHEY and CDR2 as SMNVEV (reference sequence). CDR3 sequence: CASSRPGQINTEAFF. The CDR3 coding sequence is TGTGCCAGCAGTCGGCCCGGACAGATAAACACTGAAGCTTTCTTT.

The chain employs TRBV2 and TRBJ2-7; TRBD2 agrees at 12 bases. This CDR3 comprises 14 residues. Germline V gene lookup returns CDR1 SNHLY and CDR2 FYNNEI. V gave up 6 bases and J gave up 4 bases; unmatched junction bases: 4. CDR3 sequence (DNA): TGTGCCAGCAGCCAGACTAGCGGGGGATACGAGCAGTACTTC. Encoded protein: CASSQTSGGYEQYF.

This chain links TRBV15 with TRBJ1-2; D is unresolved. The CDR3 runs 14 residues. V gave up 1 base and J gave up 4 bases, with 10 bases separating them. CDR1 LNHNV and CDR2 YYDKDF come from the germline V gene (reference sequence). For the CDR3, the DNA is TGTGCCACCAGCAGAGGTGTTCAGGCCTATGGCTACACCTTC. It codes for CATSRGVQAYGYTF.

The CDR3 loop reads CASSYGGQGGETQYF. Here the CDR3 DNA reads TGTGCCAGCAGTTACGGGGGACAGGGTGGGGAGACCCAGTACTTC. The V gene is TRBV6-6, the J gene TRBJ2-5; 9 nucleotides line up with TRBD1. Trimming cost V 2 bases and J 5 bases; bases outside gene matches: 6. Germline V lookup: CDR1 MNHNY, CDR2 SVGAGI (reference sequence). This CDR3 has 15 residues.

The genes are TRBV28 and TRBJ1-2; 7 nucleotides match TRBD1. This CDR3 is 12 amino acids long. J lost 8 bases, V lost 6 bases, and 6 bases had no gene match. CDR1 and CDR2 from the germline V gene are MDHEN and SYDVKM. CDR3 sequence: CASSPTGRGYTF. The CDR3 DNA reads as TGTGCCAGCAGCCCGACAGGGAGGGGCTACACCTTC.

The chain recombines TRBV4-3 with TRBJ2-2; D is uncertain. V lost 0 bases and J 3 bases, leaving 5 bases between the germline ends. Germline V CDR1 and CDR2: LGHNA, YSLEER. CDR3 length: 14 residues. CDR3 amino acids: CASSQDSYTGELFF. CDR3 in DNA: TGCGCCAGCAGCCAAGATAGTTACACCGGGGAGCTGTTTTTT.